This entry concerns a single T cell receptor beta chain. The antigen is undetermined. The repertoire was sequenced with immunoSEQ multiplex PCR; TCRdb's copy has only in-frame clones and lacks some. The repertoire has 18,000 or so clones, under 85% of them found once; the top ten carry about 25%. This record comes from a study of T cells in localized non-small cell lung cancer. General study findings and limits: A denser population of T cells in blood accompanied longer overall survival. Tumor trailed uninvolved adjacent lung in T cell clonality, which peaked there. Adjacent lung was found to contain a median about 50 of the top 100 tumor clones.

The CDR3 consists of 13 residues. CDR1 SQVTM and CDR2 ANQGSEA come from the germline V gene. V gave up 6 bases and J gave up 2 bases, with 10 bases separating them. Sequenced material: peripheral blood, taken before any cancer treatment. The receptor was derived from a female donor aged 60 or older with stage I lung adenocarcinoma. This chain connects TRBV29-1 to TRBJ2-2; perhaps D is TRBD1 or TRBD2 (5 bases each). The CDR3 loop reads CSVRDGNTGELFF. The DNA for the CDR3 is TGCAGCGTCCGGGACGGCAACACCGGGGAGCTGTTTTTT.